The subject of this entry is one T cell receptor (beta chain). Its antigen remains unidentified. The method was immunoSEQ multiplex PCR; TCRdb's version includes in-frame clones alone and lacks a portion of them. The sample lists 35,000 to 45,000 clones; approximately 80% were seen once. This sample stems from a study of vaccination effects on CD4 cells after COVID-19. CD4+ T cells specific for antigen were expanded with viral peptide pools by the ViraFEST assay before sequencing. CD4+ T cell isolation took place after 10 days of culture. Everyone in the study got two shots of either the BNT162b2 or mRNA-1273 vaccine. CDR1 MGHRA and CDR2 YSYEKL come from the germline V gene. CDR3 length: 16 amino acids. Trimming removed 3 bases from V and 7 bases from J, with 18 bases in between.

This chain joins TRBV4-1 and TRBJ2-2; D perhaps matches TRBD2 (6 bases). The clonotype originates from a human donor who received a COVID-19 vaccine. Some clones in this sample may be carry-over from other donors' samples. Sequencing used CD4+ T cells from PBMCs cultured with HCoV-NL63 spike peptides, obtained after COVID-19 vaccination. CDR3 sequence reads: CASSHLTRDPGGELFF. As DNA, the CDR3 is TGCGCCAGCAGCCATCTCACGCGGGATCCTGGCGGGGAGCTGTTTTTT.